A single sample is the source of the 28 T cell receptor beta chains below, sequenced in a study of follicular helper T cells after annual influenza vaccination. Clones were read by immunoSEQ multiplex PCR, and TCRdb kept only the in-frame ones, dropping some. Of 25,000 to 35,000 clones in the sample, approximately 80% were seen once. Regarding time point: 2014-2015 season, pre-vaccination. The source was CXCR5+ CD38- circulating T follicular helper cells from blood, collected on the day of influenza vaccination. Subset indicated: circulating Tfh, non-naive CD4+CXCR5+PD-1+ (ICOS+CD38+ or ICOS-CD38-). These receptors all stem from an adult who received the influenza vaccine.

This rearrangement joins TRBV30 to TRBJ2-3; TRBD1 is a possible D gene (6 bases). V was cut by 1 base and J by 0 bases, with 11 bases left in between. CDR3 length: 15 residues. Per the germline V gene, CDR1 is GTSNPN and CDR2 is SVGIG (reference sequence). The CDR3, as DNA: TGTGCCTGGAGTGAGGGGACAAGGAGCACAGATACGCAGTATTTT. Translation gives CAWSEGTRSTDTQYF.

The V and J genes are TRBV10-3 and TRBJ2-3; the match to TRBD2 covers 9 bases. The CDR3 loop spans 16 amino acids. With 3 bases clipped from V and 8 bases from J, the junction kept 12 bases outside the gene matches. Looked up from germline, CDR1 is ENHRY and CDR2 is SYGVKD. CDR3 sequence (DNA): TGTGCCATCAGTGAACACGGCGGGGGGGCCGATGGTACGCAGTATTTT. Translating it yields CAISEHGGGADGTQYF.

The rearrangement joins TRBV4-1 to TRBJ1-4; the D is unclear. Germline V CDR1 and CDR2: MGHRA, YSYEKL. V was cut by 4 bases and J by 0 bases, with 9 bases left in between. This CDR3 is built from 15 residues. This CDR3 is CASSRGWPTNEKLFF. In DNA form, the CDR3 reads TGCGCCAGCAGCCGTGGTTGGCCAACTAATGAAAAACTGTTTTTT.

This clone was seen just once. The CDR3 protein is CASSYSGTSDTGELFF. The DNA of the CDR3 is TGTGCCAGCAGTTACTCGGGGACTAGCGACACCGGGGAGCTGTTTTTT. V usage is TRBV6-6 and J usage is TRBJ2-2; TRBD2 matches 10 bases. Trimming at V came to 0 bases and at J to 3 bases, leaving 1 base not matched to a gene. The CDR3 is 16 amino acids. CDR1 and CDR2 (germline): MNHNY, SVGAGI (reference sequence).

This chain uses TRBV7-8 with TRBJ1-3; the D gene is possibly TRBD1 (5 bases). The CDR3 is made up of 16 amino acids. In germline, CDR1 is SGHVS, CDR2 FQNEAQ. V was shortened by 0 bases and J by 4 bases, with 13 bases between the two germline ends. CDR3 amino acids: CASSLAWSGPGNTIYF. In nucleotides, the CDR3 is TGTGCCAGCAGCTTAGCGTGGTCAGGGCCCGGAAACACCATATATTTT.

The V call is TRBV19, the J call TRBJ1-2, with unresolved D. The V end was cut by 0 bases, the J end by 10 bases, with 9 bases between. CDR3 length: 12 residues. The germline gives CDR1 LNHDA, CDR2 SQIVND (reference sequence). This chain's CDR3 is CASSIEEGPYTF. In nucleotides, the CDR3 is TGTGCCAGTAGTATAGAGGAGGGCCCCTACACCTTC.

The genes are TRBV5-1 and TRBJ2-5; D is ambiguous. With the DNA end fitting TRBJ2-7 better, the J assignment may be wrong. Looked up from germline, CDR1 is SGHRS and CDR2 is YFSETQ. The CDR3 spans 13 residues. The CDR3 region has the DNA TGCGCCAGCAGCTTCGAGTACTCCTACGAGCAGTACTTC. It yields the protein CASSFEYSYEQYF.

With regard to this clone: Relative to the germline gene, one junction end is altered; a read error may explain this. The chain employs TRBV28 and TRBJ2-4; 10 nucleotides align to TRBD2. The germline V gene has CDR1 MDHEN and CDR2 SYDVKM. The CDR3 extends over 15 amino acids. In nucleotides, the CDR3 is TGTACCAGCAGTTTATCGCTAGCGGGAGTACACATTCAGTACTTC. Its translation: CTSSLSLAGVHIQYF.

The chain combines TRBV7-2 with TRBJ2-7, with unresolved D. Trimming left V 6 bases short and J 3 bases short, with 9 bases between. CDR1 is SGHTA and CDR2 is FQGNSA in the germline V gene. This CDR3 contains 12 residues. Here the CDR3 DNA reads TGTGCCAGCAGTTTGACTGGCTACGAGCAGTACTTC. Amino acids: CASSLTGYEQYF.

This chain links TRBV28 with TRBJ2-2; TRBD2 matches 9 bases. The CDR3 sequence is 15 residues long. The ends lost 4 bases at V and 5 bases at J; junction bases unmatched: 5. Germline V gene data show CDR1 as MDHEN and CDR2 as SYDVKM. CDR3 nucleotide sequence: TGTGCCAGCAGTTGGGATAGCGGGAGTACCGGGGAGCTGTTTTTT. It encodes CASSWDSGSTGELFF. Supplemented by reference TRBV28 and TRBJ2-2, the full variable domain reads DVKVTQSSRYLVKRTGEKVFLECVQDMDHENMFWYRQDPGLGLRLIYFSYDVKMKEKGDIPEGYSVSREKKERFSLILESASTNQTSMYLCASSWDSGSTGELFFGEGSRLTVL.

The rearrangement uses TRBV6-5 and TRBJ2-5; 8 positions agree with TRBD2. The trim removed 5 bases at V and 11 bases at J, leaving 13 bases unmatched. The CDR3 is 14 amino acids. The germline V gene encodes CDR1 MNHEY and CDR2 SVGAGI. The CDR3 DNA reads as TGTGCCAGCAGTAGAGCGGGAGCCTCCTACGGGCAGTACTTC. As protein: CASSRAGASYGQYF.

The V call is TRBV7-9, the J call TRBJ2-3; D not resolved. Germline V gives CDR1 SEHNR, CDR2 FQNEAQ (reference sequence). Trimming took off 2 bases at V and 2 bases at J, with 8 bases between the two ends. This CDR3 is 14 amino acids long. CDR3 sequence reads: CASSLSLDTDTQYF. CDR3 sequence (DNA): TGTGCCAGCAGCTTATCCCTAGACACAGATACGCAGTATTTT.

This chain uses TRBV5-1 with TRBJ1-2; perhaps TRBD1 as D (5 bases). The germline CDR1 and CDR2 sequences are SGHRS and YFSETQ. The CDR3 is 12 amino acids. V was pared by 6 bases and J by 8 bases, with 14 bases between. The CDR3 coding sequence is TGCGCCAGCACGGGGGGGGAAGAAGGCTACACCTTC. This codes for CASTGGEEGYTF. Combining the CDR3 with reference TRBV5-1 and TRBJ1-2 gives the whole variable domain KAGVTQTPRYLIKTRGQQVTLSCSPISGHRSVSWYQQTPGQGLQFLFEYFSETQRNKGNFPGRFSGRQFSNSRSEMNVSTLELGDSALYLCASTGGEEGYTFGSGTRLTVV.

The chain's CDR3 is CASIEDGLNSPLHF. The CDR3 DNA sequence: TGTGCCAGCATTGAGGACGGACTTAATTCACCCCTCCACTTT. J is TRBJ1-6 and V is TRBV2; no firm D call. V was trimmed by 7 bases and J by 6 bases, leaving 13 bases between them. Germline lookup yields CDR1 SNHLY and CDR2 FYNNEI. There are 14 residues in the CDR3.

The chain is built from TRBV27 and TRBJ2-7; 11 bases agree with TRBD2. The trim removed 5 bases at V and 3 bases at J, leaving 6 bases unmatched. The CDR3 has 15 residues. Germline-derived CDR1 and CDR2 are MNHEY and SMNVEV (reference sequence). The CDR3 nucleotides are TGTGCCAGCAGTCTAGCGGGGGGCCCCCTCTACGAGCAGTACTTC. As protein: CASSLAGGPLYEQYF.

V usage is TRBV11-2 and J usage is TRBJ2-7; D is unclear. CDR3 length equals 14 residues. The V gene lost 6 bases and the J gene lost 0 bases, with 12 bases spanning the gap. The germline V gene has CDR1 SGHAT and CDR2 FQNNGV. The CDR3 DNA reads as TGTGCCAGCAGTCGAACTTCTACCTCCTACGAGCAGTACTTC. This sequence encodes CASSRTSTSYEQYF. The full variable domain, with the rest looked up from reference TRBV11-2 and TRBJ2-7, is EAGVAQSPRYKIIEKRQSVAFWCNPISGHATLYWYQQILGQGPKLLIQFQNNGVVDDSQLPKDRFSAERLKGVDSTLKIQPAKLEDSAVYLCASSRTSTSYEQYFGPGTRLTVT.

The chain is built from TRBV5-1 and TRBJ1-2; D gene ambiguous. The CDR3 contains 13 residues. V was cut by 0 bases and J by 3 bases, with 6 bases left in between. Germline lookup yields CDR1 SGHRS and CDR2 YFSETQ. Here the CDR3 DNA reads TGCGCCAGCAGCTTGGGCACAGACTATGGCTACACCTTC. This codes for CASSLGTDYGYTF.

This clone has only one observation. This chain uses TRBV10-1 with TRBJ2-3, with TRBD2 matching 10 bases. The CDR3 is 15 residues long. J lost 2 bases, V lost 5 bases, and 4 bases had no gene match. Germline CDR1 is WNHNN and CDR2 is SYGVQD (reference sequence). This CDR3 reads CASSNTSGNTDTQYF. The CDR3 DNA reads TGCGCCAGCAGTAATACTAGCGGGAACACAGATACGCAGTATTTT.

Concerning this clone itself: An end of the junction does not agree with germline; a read error may underlie this. The V and J genes are TRBV7-7 and TRBJ2-3; 10 nucleotides align to TRBD2. Germline V gene lookup returns CDR1 SSHAT and CDR2 FNYEAQ (reference sequence). This CDR3 has 15 residues. DNA for the CDR3: TGTGCTAGCAGCCTAAATGGACTAGCGGCAGATACGCAGTATTTT. Residues: CASSLNGLAADTQYF.

The J gene is TRBJ1-2, the V gene TRBV10-3, with 12 bases lining up with TRBD1. The CDR3 is 14 residues long. Germline values: CDR1 ENHRY, CDR2 SYGVKD. V shed 6 bases and J 8 bases; nucleotides not matched to a gene: 7. CDR3 nucleotides: TGTGCCATCAGCTGGGACAGGGGGCTAGAGGGCTACACCTTC. It specifies CAISWDRGLEGYTF.

The chain joins TRBV30 to TRBJ1-1, with 8 bases fitting TRBD1. Germline V lookup: CDR1 GTSNPN, CDR2 SVGIG (reference sequence). After removal of 0 bases from V and 3 bases from J, the junction contained 6 bases not matched to a gene. This CDR3 is built from 15 residues. The CDR3: CAWSVGSGGYTEAFF. The CDR3 bases are TGTGCCTGGAGTGTGGGCTCAGGGGGCTACACTGAAGCTTTCTTT.

The V and J genes are TRBV6-1 and TRBJ2-7; D is uncertain. CDR1 is MNHNS, CDR2 SASEGT, per germline. The CDR3 loop spans 12 amino acids. V was shortened by 6 bases and J by 4 bases, with 10 bases between the two germline ends. CDR3: CASSQTGYEQYF. DNA of the CDR3: TGTGCCAGCAGCCAGACCGGGTACGAGCAGTACTTC.

The chain joins TRBV7-2 to TRBJ1-2; D gene uncertain. The CDR3 runs 13 residues. Germline-derived CDR1 and CDR2 are SGHTA and FQGNSA. Trimming cost V 1 base and J 8 bases, with 11 bases left between them. The CDR3 region is CASSLEGSGGYTF. In DNA, the CDR3 is TGTGCCAGCAGCTTAGAAGGGAGCGGGGGCTACACCTTC.

This clone was counted between two and nine times. The chain joins TRBV6-4 to TRBJ1-1; TRBD1 is a possible D gene (5 bases). CDR3 length equals 16 residues. CDR1 and CDR2 from the germline V gene are MRHNA and SNTAGT. V lost 0 bases to trimming and J lost 10 bases, with 21 bases between them. The CDR3 sequence is CASSDSGGANPQGAFF. In nucleotides, the CDR3 is TGTGCCAGCAGTGACTCGGGTGGGGCAAACCCCCAGGGAGCTTTCTTT.

The chain joins TRBV27 to TRBJ2-7, with 9 bases aligning to TRBD1. This CDR3 has 16 amino acids. Germline V gene data show CDR1 as MNHEY and CDR2 as SMNVEV (reference sequence). Trimming cost V 5 bases and J 2 bases; bases outside gene matches: 10. Written as DNA, the CDR3 is TGTGCCAGCAGTGTAAACCCGGGACAGGGACCCTACGAGCAGTACTTC. As protein: CASSVNPGQGPYEQYF.

The sample holds a few counts of this clone. The chain uses TRBV6-5 and TRBJ2-7; TRBD1 matches at 9 bases. The CDR3 has 14 residues. The V and J ends lost 2 bases and 2 bases, in that order; junction bases with no gene match: 1. The germline V gene encodes CDR1 MNHEY and CDR2 SVGAGI. The CDR3 DNA follows: TGTGCCAGCAGTTACCGGGACAGGGCCTACGAGCAGTACTTC. Its translation is CASSYRDRAYEQYF.

The V call is TRBV9, the J call TRBJ1-3; D gene ambiguous. The CDR3 runs to 14 residues. Germline values: CDR1 SGDLS, CDR2 YYNGEE. Trimming shortened V by 1 base and J by 2 bases, and 7 bases separated the two germline ends. CDR3 nucleotides: TGTGCCAGCAGCGTATCACCTACTGGAAACACCATATATTTT. As protein: CASSVSPTGNTIYF.

The V call is TRBV28, the J call TRBJ2-3; maybe TRBD1 (6 bases). The CDR3 runs to 17 residues. Germline V lookup: CDR1 MDHEN, CDR2 SYDVKM. V lost 6 bases and J lost 1, with 20 bases in between. In DNA form, the CDR3 reads TGTGCCAGCAGCCAAGCGAACAGGGCTGGGGGCACAGATACGCAGTATTTT. Protein: CASSQANRAGGTDTQYF.